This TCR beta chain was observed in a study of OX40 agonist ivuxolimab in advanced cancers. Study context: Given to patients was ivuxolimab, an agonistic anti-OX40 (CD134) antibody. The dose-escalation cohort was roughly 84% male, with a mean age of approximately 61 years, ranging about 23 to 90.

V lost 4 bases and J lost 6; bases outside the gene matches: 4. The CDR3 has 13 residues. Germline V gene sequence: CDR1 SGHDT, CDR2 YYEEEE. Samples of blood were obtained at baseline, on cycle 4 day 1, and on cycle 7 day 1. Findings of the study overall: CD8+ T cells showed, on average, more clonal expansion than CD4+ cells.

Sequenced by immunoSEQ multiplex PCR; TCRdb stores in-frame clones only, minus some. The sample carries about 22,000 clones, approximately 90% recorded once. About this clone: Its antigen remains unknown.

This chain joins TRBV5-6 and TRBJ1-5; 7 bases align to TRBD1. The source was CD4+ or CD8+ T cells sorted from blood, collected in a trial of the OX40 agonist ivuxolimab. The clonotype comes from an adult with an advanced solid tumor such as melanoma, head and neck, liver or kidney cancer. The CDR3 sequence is CASSPQGVQPQHF. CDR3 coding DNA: TGTGCCAGCAGCCCCCAGGGGGTTCAGCCCCAGCATTTT.